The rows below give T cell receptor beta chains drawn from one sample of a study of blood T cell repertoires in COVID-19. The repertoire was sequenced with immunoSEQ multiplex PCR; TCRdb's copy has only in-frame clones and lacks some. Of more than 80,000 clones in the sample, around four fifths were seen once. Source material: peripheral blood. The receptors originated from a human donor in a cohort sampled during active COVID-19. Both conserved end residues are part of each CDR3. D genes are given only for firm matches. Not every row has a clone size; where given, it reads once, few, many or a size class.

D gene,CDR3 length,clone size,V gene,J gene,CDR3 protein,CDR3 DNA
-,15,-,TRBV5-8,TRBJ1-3,CASPRQALSRNTIYF,TGTGCCAGCCCAAGACAGGCCTTAAGCAGGAACACCATATATTTT
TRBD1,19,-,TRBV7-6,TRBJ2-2,CASSLRAGGRIADTGELFF,TGTGCCAGCAGCTTACGGGCAGGGGGAAGGATAGCAGACACCGGGGAGCTGTTTTTT
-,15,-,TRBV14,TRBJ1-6,CASSQAQGGNSPLHF,TGTGCCAGCAGCCAAGCACAGGGCGGGAATTCACCCCTCCACTTT
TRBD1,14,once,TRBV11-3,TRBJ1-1,CASSFRTGRTEAFF,TGTGCCAGCAGCTTCCGGACAGGGAGGACTGAAGCTTTCTTT
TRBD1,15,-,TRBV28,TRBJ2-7,CASSLPQGASYEQYF,TGTGCCAGCAGTTTACCACAGGGGGCTTCCTACGAGCAGTACTTC
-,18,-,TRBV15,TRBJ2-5,CATSRDPQGPKGGKTQYF,TGTGCCACCAGCAGAGATCCCCAAGGCCCAAAAGGCGGAAAGACCCAGTACTTC
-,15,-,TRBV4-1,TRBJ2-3,CASSPTGVSQHTQYF,TGCGCCAGCAGCCCGACAGGTGTGTCCCAGCATACGCAGTATTTT
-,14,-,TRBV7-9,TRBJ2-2,CASSLVANTGELFF,TGTGCCAGCAGCTTAGTCGCGAACACCGGGGAGCTGTTTTTT
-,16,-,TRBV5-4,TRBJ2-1,CASSKSPESSYNEQFF,TGTGCCAGCAGCAAGTCTCCTGAGAGCTCCTACAATGAGCAGTTCTTC
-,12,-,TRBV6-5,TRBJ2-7,CASSWGFYEQYF,TGTGCCAGCAGTTGGGGCTTCTACGAGCAGTACTTC
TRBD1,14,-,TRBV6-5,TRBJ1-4,CASSRNPQGEKLFF,TGTGCCAGCAGCCGCAACCCACAGGGGGAAAAACTGTTTTTT
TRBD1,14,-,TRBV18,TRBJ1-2,CASSPGDSQFGYTF,TGTGCCAGCTCACCAGGGGACAGTCAGTTTGGCTACACCTTC
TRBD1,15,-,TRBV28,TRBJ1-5,CASSFGTAGNQPQHF,TGTGCCAGCAGTTTTGGGACAGCCGGCAATCAGCCCCAGCATTTT
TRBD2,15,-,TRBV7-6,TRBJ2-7,CASSLVSGSLHEQYF,TGTGCCAGCAGCTTAGTTAGCGGGAGCCTCCACGAGCAGTACTTC
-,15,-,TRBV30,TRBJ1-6,CAWSVRPGDNSPLHF,TGTGCCTGGAGTGTACGTCCGGGGGATAATTCACCCCTCCACTTT
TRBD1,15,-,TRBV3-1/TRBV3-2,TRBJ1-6,CASSQVGQGNSPLHF,TGTGCCAGCAGCCAAGTCGGACAGGGGAATTCACCCCTCCACTTT
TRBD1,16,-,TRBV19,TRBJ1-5,CASSKSTGGSNQPQHF,TGTGCCAGTAGCAAATCCACAGGGGGGAGCAATCAGCCCCAGCATTTT
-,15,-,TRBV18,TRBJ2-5,CASSRADRVQETQYF,TGTGCCAGCTCACGCGCGGACAGAGTACAAGAGACCCAGTACTTC
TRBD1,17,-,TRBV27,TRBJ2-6,CASSQTGGNPGANVLTF,TGTGCCAGCAGTCAGACAGGGGGCAATCCTGGGGCCAACGTCCTGACTTTC
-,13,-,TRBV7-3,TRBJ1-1,CASSLDSNTEAFF,TGTGCCAGCAGCTTGGACTCGAACACTGAAGCTTTCTTT
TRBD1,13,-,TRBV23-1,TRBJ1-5,CASSWTGHQPQHF,TGCGCCAGCAGTTGGACAGGTCATCAGCCCCAGCATTTT
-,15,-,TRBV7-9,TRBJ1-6,CASSKQTVGSSPLHF,TGTGCCAGCAGCAAACAGACAGTCGGTAGTTCACCCCTCCACTTT
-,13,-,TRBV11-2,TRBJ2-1,CASSHAGSGEQFF,TGTGCCAGCAGCCACGCAGGGTCCGGTGAGCAGTTCTTC
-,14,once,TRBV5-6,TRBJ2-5,CASSWQQGRETQYF,TGTGCCAGCAGCTGGCAGCAAGGGAGAGAGACCCAGTACTTC
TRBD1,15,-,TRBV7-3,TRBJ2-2,CASSRQGANTGELFF,TGTGCCAGCAGCAGACAGGGAGCGAACACCGGGGAGCTGTTTTTT
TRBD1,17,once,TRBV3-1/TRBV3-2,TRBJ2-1,CASSQGLGGVSYNEQFF,TGTGCCAGCAGCCAAGGGCTAGGGGGCGTCTCCTACAATGAGCAGTTCTTC
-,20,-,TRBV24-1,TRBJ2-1,CATSDSGVREGFFSYNEQFF,TGTGCCACCAGTGATTCGGGGGTCAGGGAAGGGTTCTTCTCCTACAATGAGCAGTTCTTC
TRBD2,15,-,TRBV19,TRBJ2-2,CASQSGGYVAGELFF,TGTGCCAGTCAGTCGGGAGGATATGTCGCCGGGGAGCTGTTTTTT
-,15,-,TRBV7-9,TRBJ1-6,CASSLEGGANSPLHF,TGTGCCAGCAGCTTAGAAGGTGGGGCAAATTCACCCCTCCACTTT
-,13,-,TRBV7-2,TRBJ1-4,CASRPGQNEKLFF,TGTGCCAGCAGACCCGGACAGAATGAAAAACTGTTTTTT
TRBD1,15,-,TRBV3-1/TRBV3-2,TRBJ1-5,CASSQEGQGDQPQHF,TGTGCCAGCAGCCAAGAGGGACAGGGAGATCAGCCCCAGCATTTT
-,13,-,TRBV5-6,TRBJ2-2,CASSLIFAGELFF,TGTGCCAGCAGCTTGATTTTCGCCGGTGAGCTGTTTTTT